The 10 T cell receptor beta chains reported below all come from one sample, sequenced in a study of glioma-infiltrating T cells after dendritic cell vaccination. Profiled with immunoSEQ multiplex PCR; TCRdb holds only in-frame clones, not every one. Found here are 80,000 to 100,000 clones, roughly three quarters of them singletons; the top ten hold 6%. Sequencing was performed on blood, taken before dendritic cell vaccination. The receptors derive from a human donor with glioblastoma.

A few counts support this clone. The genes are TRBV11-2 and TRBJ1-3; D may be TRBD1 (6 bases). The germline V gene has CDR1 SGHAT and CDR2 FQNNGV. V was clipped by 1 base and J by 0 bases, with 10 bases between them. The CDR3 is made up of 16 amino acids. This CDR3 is CASSLGTVLSGNTIYF. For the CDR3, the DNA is TGTGCCAGCAGCTTAGGGACAGTCCTCTCTGGAAACACCATATATTTT. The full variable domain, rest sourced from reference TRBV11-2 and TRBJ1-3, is EAGVAQSPRYKIIEKRQSVAFWCNPISGHATLYWYQQILGQGPKLLIQFQNNGVVDDSQLPKDRFSAERLKGVDSTLKIQPAKLEDSAVYLCASSLGTVLSGNTIYFGEGSWLTVV.

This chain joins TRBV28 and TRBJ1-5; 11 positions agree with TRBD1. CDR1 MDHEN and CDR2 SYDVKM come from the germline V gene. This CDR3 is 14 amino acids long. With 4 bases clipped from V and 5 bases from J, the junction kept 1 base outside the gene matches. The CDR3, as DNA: TGTGCCAGCAGTTCGGGACAGGGGGATCAGCCCCAGCATTTT. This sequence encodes CASSSGQGDQPQHF.

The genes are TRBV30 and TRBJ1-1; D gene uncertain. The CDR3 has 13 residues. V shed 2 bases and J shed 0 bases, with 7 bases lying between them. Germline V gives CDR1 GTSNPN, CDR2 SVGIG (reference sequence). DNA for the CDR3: TGTGCCTGGAGTTCCCTAGTGAACACTGAAGCTTTCTTT. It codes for CAWSSLVNTEAFF. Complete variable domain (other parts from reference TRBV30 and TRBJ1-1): SQTIHQWPATLVQPVGSPLSLECTVEGTSNPNLYWYRQAAGRGLQLLFYSVGIGQISSEVPQNLSASRPQDRQFILSSKKLLLSDSGFYLCAWSSLVNTEAFFGQGTRLTVV.

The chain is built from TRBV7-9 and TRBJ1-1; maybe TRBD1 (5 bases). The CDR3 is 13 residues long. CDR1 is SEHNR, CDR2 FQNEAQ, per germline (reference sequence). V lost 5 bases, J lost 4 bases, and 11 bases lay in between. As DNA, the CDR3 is TGTGCCAGCAGCAAATGGGGGGGCACTGAAGCTTTCTTT. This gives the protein CASSKWGGTEAFF. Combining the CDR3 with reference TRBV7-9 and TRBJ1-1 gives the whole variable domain DTGVSQNPRHKITKRGQNVTFRCDPISEHNRLYWYRQTLGQGPEFLTYFQNEAQLEKSRLLSDRFSAERPKGSFSTLEIQRTEQGDSAMYLCASSKWGGTEAFFGQGTRLTVV.

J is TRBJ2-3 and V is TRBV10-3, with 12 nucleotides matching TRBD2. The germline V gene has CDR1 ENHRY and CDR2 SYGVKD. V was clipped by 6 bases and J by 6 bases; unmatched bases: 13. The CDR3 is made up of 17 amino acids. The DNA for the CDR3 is TGTGCCATCAGACCCGGACTAGCGGGATCTACGAGGGATACGCAGTATTTT. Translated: CAIRPGLAGSTRDTQYF.

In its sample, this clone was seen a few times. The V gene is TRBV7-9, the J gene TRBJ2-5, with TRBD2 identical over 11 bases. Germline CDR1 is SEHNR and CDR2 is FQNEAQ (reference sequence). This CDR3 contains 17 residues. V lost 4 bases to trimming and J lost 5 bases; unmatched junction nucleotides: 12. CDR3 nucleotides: TGTGCCAGCAGCTCCGGGGTAGCGGGAGGGGTAGAGGAGACCCAGTACTTC. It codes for CASSSGVAGGVEETQYF.

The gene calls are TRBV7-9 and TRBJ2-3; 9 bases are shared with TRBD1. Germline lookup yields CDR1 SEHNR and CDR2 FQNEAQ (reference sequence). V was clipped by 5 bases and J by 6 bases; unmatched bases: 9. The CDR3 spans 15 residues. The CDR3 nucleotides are TGTGCCAGCAGCCTCGGGACAGGGTGGGGGGATACGCAGTATTTT. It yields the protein CASSLGTGWGDTQYF.

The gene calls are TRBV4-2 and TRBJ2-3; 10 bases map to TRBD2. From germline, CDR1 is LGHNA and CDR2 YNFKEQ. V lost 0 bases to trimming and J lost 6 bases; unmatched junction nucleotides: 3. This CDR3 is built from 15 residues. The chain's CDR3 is CASSQEGLAVDTQYF. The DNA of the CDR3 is TGTGCCAGCAGCCAAGAAGGACTAGCGGTGGATACGCAGTATTTT.

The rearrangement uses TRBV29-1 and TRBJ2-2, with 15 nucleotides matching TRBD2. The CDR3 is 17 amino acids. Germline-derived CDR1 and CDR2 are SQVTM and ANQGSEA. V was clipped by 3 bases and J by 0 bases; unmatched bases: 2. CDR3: CSVDGLAGGPNTGELFF. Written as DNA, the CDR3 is TGCAGCGTTGATGGACTAGCGGGGGGGCCGAACACCGGGGAGCTGTTTTTT.

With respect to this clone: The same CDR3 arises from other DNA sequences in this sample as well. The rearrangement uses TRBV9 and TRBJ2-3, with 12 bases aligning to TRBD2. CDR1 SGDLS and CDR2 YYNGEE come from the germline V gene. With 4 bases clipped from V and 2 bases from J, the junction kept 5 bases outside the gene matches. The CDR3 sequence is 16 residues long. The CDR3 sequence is CASSPLAGGPTDTQYF. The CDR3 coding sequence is TGTGCCAGCAGCCCGCTAGCGGGAGGGCCCACAGATACGCAGTATTTT.